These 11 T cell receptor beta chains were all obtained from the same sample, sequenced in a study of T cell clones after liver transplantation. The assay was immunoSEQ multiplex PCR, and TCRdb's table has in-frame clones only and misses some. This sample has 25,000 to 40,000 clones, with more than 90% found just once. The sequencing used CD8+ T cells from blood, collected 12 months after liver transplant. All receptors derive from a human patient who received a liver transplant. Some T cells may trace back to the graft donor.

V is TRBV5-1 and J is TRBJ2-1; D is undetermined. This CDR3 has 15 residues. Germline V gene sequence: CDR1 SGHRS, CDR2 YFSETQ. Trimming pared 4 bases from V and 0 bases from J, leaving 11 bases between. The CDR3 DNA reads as TGCGCCAGCAGCCCGGACCTGAGCTCCTACAATGAGCAGTTCTTC. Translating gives CASSPDLSSYNEQFF.

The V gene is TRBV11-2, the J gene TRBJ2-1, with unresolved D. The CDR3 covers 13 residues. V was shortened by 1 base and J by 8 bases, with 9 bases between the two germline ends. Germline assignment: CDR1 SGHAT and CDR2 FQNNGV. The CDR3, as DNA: TGTGCCAGCAGCTTAGGCCTAAGCTATGAGCAGTTCTTC. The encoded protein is CASSLGLSYEQFF.

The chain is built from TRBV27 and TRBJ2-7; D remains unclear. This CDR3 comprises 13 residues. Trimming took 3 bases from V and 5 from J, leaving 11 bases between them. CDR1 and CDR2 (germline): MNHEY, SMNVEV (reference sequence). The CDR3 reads CASSLDLYNEQYF. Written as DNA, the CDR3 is TGTGCCAGCAGTTTGGATCTTTACAACGAGCAGTACTTC.

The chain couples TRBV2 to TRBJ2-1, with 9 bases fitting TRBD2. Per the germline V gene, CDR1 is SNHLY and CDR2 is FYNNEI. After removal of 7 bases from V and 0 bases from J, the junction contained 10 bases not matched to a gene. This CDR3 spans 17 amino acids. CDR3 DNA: TGTGCCAGCACGGGCCTAGCGGGATTTAGCTCCTACAATGAGCAGTTCTTC. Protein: CASTGLAGFSSYNEQFF.

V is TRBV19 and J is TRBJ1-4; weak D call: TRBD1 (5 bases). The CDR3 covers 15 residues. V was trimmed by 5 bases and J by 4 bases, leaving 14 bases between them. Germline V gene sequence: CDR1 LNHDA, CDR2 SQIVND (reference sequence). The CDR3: CASSSPGRLNEKLFF. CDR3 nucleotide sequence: TGTGCCAGTAGTTCACCGGGACGTCTTAATGAAAAACTGTTTTTT.

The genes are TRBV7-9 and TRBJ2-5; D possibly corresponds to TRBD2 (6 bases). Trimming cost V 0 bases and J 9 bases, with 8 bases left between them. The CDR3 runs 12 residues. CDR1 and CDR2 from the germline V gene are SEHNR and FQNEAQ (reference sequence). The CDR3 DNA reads TGTGCCAGCAGCTTAGCGGGGGAGGCCCAGTACTTC. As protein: CASSLAGEAQYF.

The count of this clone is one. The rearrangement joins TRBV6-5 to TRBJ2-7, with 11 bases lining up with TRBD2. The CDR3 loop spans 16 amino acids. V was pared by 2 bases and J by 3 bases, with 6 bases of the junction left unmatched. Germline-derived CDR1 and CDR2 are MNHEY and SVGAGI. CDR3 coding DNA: TGTGCCAGCAGTTACGGCGGACTAGCGGGCTACTACGAGCAGTACTTC. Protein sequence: CASSYGGLAGYYEQYF.

CDR3: CASSGLSGVSYNEQFF. The CDR3 nucleotides read TGTGCCAGCAGCGGCCTGAGCGGGGTCTCCTACAATGAGCAGTTCTTC. The chain joins TRBV9 to TRBJ2-1; TRBD2 agrees at 7 bases. Germline-derived CDR1 and CDR2 are SGDLS and YYNGEE. The CDR3 runs to 16 residues. The V gene end was trimmed by 3 bases and the J gene end by 0 bases; junction bases not matched to a gene: 6.

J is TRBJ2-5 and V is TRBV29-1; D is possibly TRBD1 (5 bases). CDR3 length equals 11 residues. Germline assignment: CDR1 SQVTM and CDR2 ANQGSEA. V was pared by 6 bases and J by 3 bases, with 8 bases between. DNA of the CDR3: TGCAGCGTGTTCAGGGAAGAGACCCAGTACTTC. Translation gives CSVFREETQYF.

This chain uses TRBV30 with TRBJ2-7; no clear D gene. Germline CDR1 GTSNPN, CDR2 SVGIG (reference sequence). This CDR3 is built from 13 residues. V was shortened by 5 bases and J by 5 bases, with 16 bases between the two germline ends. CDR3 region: CAWAELVVDEQYF. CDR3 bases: TGTGCCTGGGCTGAATTGGTGGTCGACGAGCAGTACTTC.

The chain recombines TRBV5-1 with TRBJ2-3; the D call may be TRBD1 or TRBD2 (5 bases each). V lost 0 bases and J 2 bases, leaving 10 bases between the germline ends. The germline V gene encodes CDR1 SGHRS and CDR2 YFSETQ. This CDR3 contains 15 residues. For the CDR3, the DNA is TGCGCCAGCAGCTTGGGGGACGGCAACACAGATACGCAGTATTTT. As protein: CASSLGDGNTDTQYF. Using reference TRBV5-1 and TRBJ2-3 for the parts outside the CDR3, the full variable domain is KAGVTQTPRYLIKTRGQQVTLSCSPISGHRSVSWYQQTPGQGLQFLFEYFSETQRNKGNFPGRFSGRQFSNSRSEMNVSTLELGDSALYLCASSLGDGNTDTQYFGPGTRLTVL.